The TCR beta chain under discussion was sequenced for a study of shared clonotypes between healthy human individuals. The CDR3 spans 12 residues. The germline V gene encodes CDR1 KGHSH and CDR2 LQKENI. The V end was cut by 3 bases, the J end by 0 bases, with 3 bases between. Authors' processing steps: Filtering was not the same, since immunoSEQ gave junction-only sequences without quality scores. Libraries were prepared by immunoSEQ multiplex PCR; TCRdb keeps only in-frame clonotypes and omits some of them. V and J calls and clone size are given by that table; D and trimming were obtained from the DNA. The sample shows about 1.1 million clones, 75% to 85% of them seen only once. Of note for this clone: The antigen remains unidentified. In the same sample, other DNA sequences code for this CDR3.

Whole-study findings and limits: Generally, naive subsets (rather than memory subsets) showed larger estimated richness.

The chain is built from TRBV18 and TRBJ2-7; D uncertain. The sequence derives from a man between 18 and 35 years old in good health. Some clones in this sample may be carry-over from other donors' samples. Sequences were obtained from memory CD4+ T cells from PBMCs. Subset in this sample: CD45RA-negative fraction. The CDR3 loop reads CASSPSSYEQYF. The CDR3 DNA follows: TGTGCCAGCTCACCTAGCTCCTACGAGCAGTACTTC.